What follows describes a single T cell receptor beta chain. This clonotype was counted ten times or more. It lacks a known antigen. Within one base of it there is no much larger clone, and no base qualities were kept. The time point label on this specimen signifies: patch test 3, about 24 weeks after DPC sensitization. What this sample's treatment or condition label stands for: therapeutic diphenylcyclopropenone sensitization with weekly scalp DPC. At every patch-test visit, the blood draw took place before the patch test was put on. To be eligible, patients had to be aged 18 to 70, diagnosed with alopecia and judged suitable for DPC therapy, while pregnant patients were excluded. Total RNA was extracted from unfractionated whole blood that had been collected in Tempus Blood RNA tubes. This record comes from a study of human T cells and chemical hapten exposure (dated by TCRdb to the early 2020s). General notes on the study: For sensitization, 2% DPC in acetone was applied to a 2 cm by 2 cm area of upper inner arm skin. This study followed changes in the peripheral blood TCR repertoire in vivo during primary and secondary sensitization of alopecia patients to the hapten diphenylcyclopropenone (DPC). The patient cohort, mostly female, included alopecia areata with under or over 50% scalp involvement, alopecia totalis and alopecia universalis. Libraries were combined into a pool for sequencing, and differences in TCR yield between samples came mainly from small differences in library volumes within the pool. Patch testing was performed on the upper back with Finn chambers containing 0.01% DPC, and the patch tests were scored after 6 days according to International Contact Dermatitis Research Group standards. Throughout the roughly 26-week study period, patients were also given weekly therapeutic DPC doses on the scalp. For TCR sequencing, blood came from 25 to 35 alopecia patients at anywhere from one to four time points (pre-sensitization, 2, 6 and 24 weeks). Blood samples were taken from patients before sensitization (week 0) and then at 2, 6 and about 24 weeks after DPC sensitization. Broad study findings and their caveats: The number of PT1 expanded TCRs positively correlated with patch test score, significant at thresholds 8, 16 and 32 but not 4. All patients had alopecia, a presumed autoimmune disease, so their immune response might differ from that of healthy individuals. Significantly more large CDR3 similarity clusters were formed by expanded TCRs than by pre-sensitization or healthy control sets, consistent with antigen-driven responses. No change with DPC sensitization was found in the number of TCRs above 1 in 1000 frequency, and no evidence of global repertoire structure alterations was found. After repeated subsampling, the strength of the expansion versus patch-test correlation and the threshold at which it became significant changed.

After removal of 1 base from V and 2 bases from J, the junction retains 3 bases not matched to a gene. CDR1 and CDR2 were assigned from the germline V gene as SGHVS and FNYEAQ. The CDR3 sequence holds 16 residues, the cysteine and phenylalanine included. Left in the record is the CDR3 DNA by itself, 48 bases read in frame from the first base. The library came from RACE. Sequencing relied on a NextSeq 500. During library preparation, unique molecular identifiers were attached to individual cDNA molecules so that TCRs could be counted in a quantitative, reproducible way. Each blood RNA sample was used to sequence both TCR alpha and TCR beta chains. In the original analysis: The median number of TCRs per sample was 90,000 to 100,000, ranging from about 20,000 to 700,000. V, J and CDR3 annotation of the TCR reads was performed with the Decombinator software suite. To make PS versus PT1 abundance plots, every sample was subsampled to the same number of TCRs (28,000). TCRs were defined as expanded if absent before sensitization and observed at least eight times at the 2-week time point. The public reads were quality trimmed at Q25 with fastp and then assembled into clones with MiXCR by TCRdb, keeping productive beta chains. Here each entry gathers all rows of one CDR3 protein and keeps the most common genes and DNA. The V and J calls here are based on TCRdb, not the publication. Present in this sample are about 84,000 distinct CDR3 sequences, more than 10% of which were seen just once. 3.7% of the sample goes to the ten largest clones.

This TCR was recovered from a woman between 45 and 65 years old with alopecia areata. Some clones in this sample may be carry-over from other donors' samples. The sequenced sample was whole blood, obtained in connection with sensitization to the hapten diphenylcyclopropenone (DPC). The V and J genes are TRBV7-6 and TRBJ2-3, and TRBD2 aligns with 10 junction nucleotides. The CDR3 reads as follows: CASSLVAGGLTDTQYF. In nucleotide form, the sequence is TGTGCCAGCAGCTTAGTAGCGGGAGGCCTCACAGATACGCAGTATTTT.